This note documents a single T cell receptor beta chain sequence. These data belong to a study of blood T cells in healthy people across ages. The germline gives CDR1 MNHNY, CDR2 SVGAGI (reference sequence). CDR3 size: 15 residues. V gave up 2 bases and J gave up 0 bases; unmatched junction bases: 3. Using a J-beta primer mix together with a sample-barcoded 5' primer, a second PCR was run for roughly 6 to 11 cycles. TCRdb redid the calling of the 5' RACE reads with MiXCR, one entry per CDR3 protein. Of 1.5 million to 2 million distinct CDR3 sequences listed, roughly two fifths are singletons. The sample consisted of blood. This TCR was sampled from a human donor in good health. The chain couples TRBV6-6 to TRBJ1-1; 7 positions agree with TRBD1. The CDR3 DNA reads TGTGCCAGCAGTTACGGGACAGAATTGAACACTGAAGCTTTCTTT. Translating gives CASSYGTELNTEAFF.